A single sample is the source of the 10 T cell receptor beta chains below, sequenced in a study of OX40 agonist ivuxolimab in advanced cancers. Generated by immunoSEQ multiplex PCR, the TCRdb table keeps only in-frame clones and is missing some. The sample records roughly 24,000 clones, over 80% being singletons. The sample here was CD4+ or CD8+ T cells sorted from blood, taken in a trial of the OX40 agonist ivuxolimab. Receptors were obtained from an adult with an advanced solid tumor such as melanoma, head and neck, liver or kidney cancer.

This rearrangement joins TRBV6-5 to TRBJ1-2; 7 nucleotides align to TRBD1. V lost 5 bases and J lost 7; bases outside the gene matches: 10. This CDR3 region has 14 residues. In germline, CDR1 is MNHEY, CDR2 SVGAGI. The CDR3 loop reads CASSALGGGIGYTF. CDR3 coding DNA: TGTGCCAGCAGTGCTCTCGGAGGGGGCATTGGCTACACCTTC.

This clone was seen more than once but under ten times. V is TRBV6-5 and J is TRBJ1-2; D is possibly TRBD1 (6 bases). Trimming removed 5 bases at V and 5 bases at J, with 15 bases between. This CDR3 contains 14 residues. Per the germline V gene, CDR1 is MNHEY and CDR2 is SVGAGI. The CDR3 region has the DNA TGTGCCAGCAGTCGCACAGGGAAGGGGTATGGCTACACCTTC. Translation gives CASSRTGKGYGYTF.

The chain has TRBV6-5 and TRBJ2-1; 7 bases are shared with TRBD2. The CDR3 covers 14 residues. Trimming cost V 2 bases and J 3 bases; bases outside gene matches: 1. The germline CDR1 and CDR2 sequences are MNHEY and SVGAGI. The CDR3 coding sequence is TGTGCCAGCAGTTACGGGGGGGACTACAATGAGCAGTTCTTC. This translates into CASSYGGDYNEQFF.

The chain recombines TRBV6-5 with TRBJ1-2, with 7 bases aligning to TRBD1. CDR3 length equals 13 residues. Trimming cost V 6 bases and J 2 bases; bases outside gene matches: 3. Germline CDR1 reads MNHEY; CDR2 reads SVGAGI. As DNA, the CDR3 is TGTGCCAGCAGCCTGGGACAGAACTATGGCTACACCTTC. It specifies CASSLGQNYGYTF.

This clone was counted a single time. The J gene is TRBJ1-4, the V gene TRBV13, with D uncertain. The length of the CDR3 is 14 residues. Germline V lookup: CDR1 PRHDT, CDR2 FYEKMQ (reference sequence). V was cut by 6 bases and J by 0 bases, with 8 bases left in between. The CDR3 loop reads CASRSTSTNEKLFF. CDR3 nucleotides: TGTGCCAGCAGGTCAACTTCAACTAATGAAAAACTGTTTTTT.

The chain's CDR3 is CASSLALQETQYF. The CDR3 nucleotides are TGTGCCAGCAGCTTAGCTCTTCAAGAGACCCAGTACTTC. The chain links TRBV13 to TRBJ2-5, with D uncertain. The CDR3 has 13 amino acids. Trimming cost V 1 base and J 2 bases, with 5 bases left between them. Looked up from germline, CDR1 is PRHDT and CDR2 is FYEKMQ (reference sequence).

V is TRBV27 and J is TRBJ1-3, with a possible D match to TRBD1 (6 bases). The germline CDR1 and CDR2 sequences are MNHEY and SMNVEV (reference sequence). The CDR3 covers 15 residues. V was pared by 5 bases and J by 8 bases, with 19 bases between. The CDR3 loop reads CASSPLGGRRDTIYF. CDR3 sequence (DNA): TGTGCCAGCAGTCCCCTCGGGGGGCGCCGGGACACCATATATTTT.

This clone was seen just once. The rearrangement links TRBV25-1 to TRBJ1-1; possibly TRBD1 for D (5 bases). The CDR3 covers 16 residues. The ends were cut back, 4 bases at V and 3 bases at J, with 18 bases in the middle. Per germline, CDR1 MGHDK and CDR2 SYGVNS. The CDR3 spells CASSGGTGGGDTEAFF. The CDR3 DNA sequence: TGTGCCAGCAGTGGGGGGACGGGCGGGGGTGACACTGAAGCTTTCTTT.

A note on this clone: Other DNA sequences in this sample translate to the same CDR3. This chain connects TRBV7-9 to TRBJ1-2; 10 bases are a match to TRBD1. V lost 1 base, J lost 6 bases, and 11 bases stayed unmatched. CDR1 is SEHNR, CDR2 FQNEAQ, per germline (reference sequence). The CDR3 length is 17 residues. CDR3: CASSLDLPDRGRDGYTF. The CDR3, as DNA: TGTGCCAGCAGCTTAGACCTCCCTGACAGGGGGCGGGATGGCTACACCTTC.

The chain is built from TRBV19 and TRBJ2-5; 14 nucleotides match TRBD2. V shed 4 bases, J shed 7 bases, and the junction held 8 bases outside the gene matches. This CDR3 has 16 residues. Looked up from germline, CDR1 is LNHDA and CDR2 is SQIVND (reference sequence). The CDR3: CASSNGLAGGLGTQYF. The CDR3 coding sequence is TGTGCCAGTAGTAACGGACTAGCGGGGGGTTTGGGGACCCAGTACTTC.